The rows below give T cell receptor beta chains drawn from one sample of a study of response to subunit inactivated influenza vaccine. TCRdb reprocessed the RT-PCR reads via MiXCR and lists one record per CDR3 protein. This table holds just under 550,000 distinct CDR3 sequences, roughly 25% found once. The same data also went into a second study, on T cells expressing NK-cell markers.

The sample was CD4+ T cells sorted from PBMCs, taken 12 days after vaccination. The receptors derive from a man between 45 and 60 years old who received an inactivated influenza vaccine. CDR3s include the opening cysteine and the closing phenylalanine or tryptophan. D genes are given only for firm matches. Clone size appears in some rows only: once, few, many, or a class for an expanded clone.

clone size	D gene	V gene	J gene	CDR3 protein	CDR3 DNA
-	-	TRBV3-1	TRBJ1-2	CASEGGSYGYTF	TGTGCCAGTGAGGGGGGTAGCTATGGCTACACCTTC
-	-	TRBV7-2	TRBJ2-5	CASSLAAGQTQYF	TGTGCCAGCAGCTTAGCCGCGGGGCAGACCCAGTACTTC
-	-	TRBV29-1	TRBJ2-7	CSVRDLAEQYF	TGCAGCGTGAGGGATTTAGCAGAGCAGTACTTC
-	TRBD2	TRBV20-1	TRBJ2-5	CSASKVAGASQETQYF	TGCAGTGCTAGTAAAGTTGCGGGAGCCAGTCAAGAGACCCAGTACTTC
-	-	TRBV6-2/TRBV6-3	TRBJ2-5	CASSRHQSQETQYF	TGTGCCAGCAGCAGACATCAGTCCCAAGAGACCCAGTACTTC
few	TRBD2	TRBV27	TRBJ2-5	CASSFGPGRGLETQYF	TGTGCCAGCAGTTTCGGCCCAGGGAGGGGTTTAGAGACCCAGTACTTC
-	-	TRBV4-3	TRBJ2-1	CASSQDLGSEQFF	TGCGCCAGCAGCCAAGATTTAGGGAGTGAGCAGTTCTTC
few	TRBD1	TRBV12-3/TRBV12-4	TRBJ1-6	CASGRGSYNSPLHF	TGTGCCAGCGGCAGGGGGTCCTATAATTCACCCCTCCACTTT
-	TRBD2	TRBV12-3/TRBV12-4	TRBJ2-1	CASRMTSGSGGNEQFF	TGTGCCAGCAGGATGACTAGCGGGAGTGGTGGCAATGAGCAGTTCTTC
-	-	TRBV29-1	TRBJ2-1	CSVEDRTPGIQQFF	TGCAGCGTTGAAGATAGAACTCCCGGGATTCAGCAGTTCTTC
-	-	TRBV7-8	TRBJ1-1	CASSAGEVAEAFF	TGTGCCAGCAGCGCAGGGGAGGTGGCTGAAGCTTTCTTT
few	-	TRBV7-2	TRBJ1-2	CASKWEGNYGYTF	TGTGCCAGTAAATGGGAGGGGAACTATGGCTACACCTTC
-	-	TRBV20-1	TRBJ2-7	CSARTTDYEQYF	TGCAGTGCTAGAACGACAGACTACGAGCAGTACTTC
few	-	TRBV27	TRBJ1-6	CASSWYANSPLHF	TGTGCCAGCAGTTGGTACGCAAATTCACCCCTCCACTTT
-	-	TRBV6-1	TRBJ2-7	CASSTPFWDRSRREQYF	TGTGCCAGCAGTACCCCTTTTTGGGACCGCTCCCGCCGCGAGCAGTACTTC
-	TRBD2	TRBV20-1	TRBJ2-3	CSATTSGSTDTQYF	TGCAGTGCTACCACTAGCGGGAGCACAGATACGCAGTATTTT
few	-	TRBV15	TRBJ2-1	CATSSNRVTSYNEQFF	TGTGCCACCAGCAGCAACAGGGTTACCTCCTACAATGAGCAGTTCTTC